This T cell receptor beta chain was observed in a study of PD-1 blockade in mismatch repair-deficient tumors. For the study at large: Enrolled about 2013-2017, patients had progressing, pretreated mismatch repair-deficient cancers of over nine types. Findings of the study overall: Tumor-resident clones, often absent from pretreatment blood, expanded after pembrolizumab and then contracted.

For this clone: Its target is not known.

Sequencing used immunoSEQ multiplex PCR; TCRdb keeps in-frame clones, though not all of them. The repertoire holds roughly 14,000 clones, 84% seen once, with less than 20% in the top ten. The TCR-sequenced patients were a few responders to pembrolizumab. CDR3 length equals 19 residues. CDR1 SGHTA and CDR2 FQGNSA come from the germline V gene. Losses at the gene ends were 4 bases for V and 2 bases for J; bases not matched to a gene: 17. The V gene is TRBV7-2, the J gene TRBJ2-3; TRBD2 matches at 8 bases. The material was PBMCs, obtained before pembrolizumab treatment. This receptor was taken from an adult with mismatch repair-deficient cancer. The CDR3 region is CASSSALGGRFFFTDTQYF. CDR3 nucleotide sequence: TGTGCCAGCAGCTCAGCACTAGGCGGGAGGTTTTTTTTCACAGATACGCAGTATTTT.